This passage covers 31 T cell receptor beta chains from one sample sequenced in a study of T-cell reconstitution after alpha-beta-depleted transplantation in children. Preparation of the TCRbeta library was carried out with unique molecular identifiers. TCRdb reprocessed the PCR reads with MiXCR, giving one entry per CDR3 protein. The sample has approximately 97,000 distinct CDR3 sequences, roughly 6% seen once. The sequencing used PBMCs, mostly from graft donor cells, collected 60 days after TCRalphabeta/CD19-depleted stem cell transplant. These receptors all stem from a female patient aged 2-10 years who had a stem cell transplant for Fanconi anemia, so the T cells may come from the graft donor.

This chain links TRBV7-3 with TRBJ2-6, with a possible D match to TRBD1 (6 bases). Germline V CDR1 and CDR2: SGHTA, FQGTGA. The CDR3 is 17 amino acids. V gave up 3 bases and J gave up 0 bases, with 12 bases separating them. This CDR3 reads CASSLYDRLSGANVLTF. The CDR3 DNA sequence: TGTGCCAGCAGCTTGTACGACAGGCTCTCTGGGGCCAACGTCCTGACTTTC.

The gene calls are TRBV3-1 and TRBJ2-3; maybe TRBD2 (6 bases). Germline V lookup: CDR1 LGHDT, CDR2 YNNKEL (reference sequence). V was pared by 4 bases and J by 6 bases, with 14 bases between. The CDR3 totals 14 residues. CDR3 protein: CASSRNSGRDTQYF. CDR3 coding DNA: TGTGCCAGCAGCCGAAACAGCGGGCGGGATACGCAGTATTTT.

This clonotype was detected ten times or more. V and J are TRBV18 and TRBJ2-1; no definite D call. The ends were cut back, 2 bases at V and 0 bases at J, with 11 bases in the middle. From germline, CDR1 is KGHSH and CDR2 LQKENI. The CDR3 contains 16 residues. The chain's CDR3 is CASSPVSPSSYNEQFF. The CDR3 bases are TGTGCCAGCTCACCAGTTAGCCCGAGCTCCTACAATGAGCAGTTCTTC.

The sample holds many counts of this clonotype. The rearrangement joins TRBV28 to TRBJ2-7; D perhaps matches TRBD2 (7 bases). The V gene's germline CDR1 is MDHEN and CDR2 SYDVKM. V lost 3 bases and J 4 bases, leaving 19 bases between the germline ends. There are 16 residues in the CDR3. The CDR3: CASSFFLAGEGYEQYF. CDR3 DNA sequence: TGTGCCAGCAGTTTTTTTTTGGCAGGGGAGGGTTACGAGCAGTACTTC.

This clonotype was recorded many times. The chain links TRBV7-9 to TRBJ1-3; D gene ambiguous. The CDR3 is made up of 10 amino acids. Trimming stripped 8 bases from V and 3 bases from J, with 2 bases between. Germline V gene data show CDR1 as SEHNR and CDR2 as FQNEAQ (reference sequence). The CDR3 DNA reads as TGTGCCAGCCATGGAAACACCATATATTTT. Translated, it gives CASHGNTIYF.

This clonotype was counted at least ten times. The chain is built from TRBV20-1 and TRBJ2-3; 7 nucleotides match TRBD2. Trimming removed 5 bases from V and 5 bases from J; junction bases left unmatched: 10. CDR1 is DFQATT and CDR2 is SNEGSKA in the germline V gene (reference sequence). The CDR3 totals 14 residues. The CDR3 reads CSAPLAARGDTQYF. CDR3 nucleotide sequence: TGCAGTGCTCCTCTAGCGGCCCGGGGAGATACGCAGTATTTT.

There are a few counts of this clonotype. V usage is TRBV2 and J usage is TRBJ2-7; 7 nucleotides line up with TRBD1. V was clipped by 6 bases and J by 0 bases; unmatched bases: 8. CDR3 size: 15 residues. Looked up from germline, CDR1 is SNHLY and CDR2 is FYNNEI. The CDR3 nucleotides are TGTGCCAGCAGAGCGGACAGGACGAGCTCCTACGAGCAGTACTTC. Translation gives CASRADRTSSYEQYF.

This clonotype has more than one count but fewer than ten. The chain uses TRBV5-6 and TRBJ2-6; maybe TRBD1 (5 bases). CDR1 SGHDT and CDR2 YYEEEE come from the germline V gene. The V and J ends lost 1 base and 16 bases respectively, with 12 bases between them. This CDR3 has 12 residues. This chain's CDR3 is CASSLIQDTLTF. CDR3 bases: TGTGCCAGCAGCTTGATCCAGGACACGCTGACTTTC. The full variable domain, in which reference TRBV5-6 and TRBJ2-6 provide the parts outside the CDR3, is DAGVTQSPTHLIKTRGQQVTLRCSPKSGHDTVSWYQQALGQGPQFIFQYYEEEERQRGNFPDRFSGHQFPNYSSELNVNALLLGDSALYLCASSLIQDTLTFGAGSRLTVL.

The chain has TRBV13 and TRBJ2-3; TRBD2 matches at 13 bases. In germline, CDR1 is PRHDT, CDR2 FYEKMQ (reference sequence). V was clipped by 3 bases and J by 4 bases; unmatched bases: 13. The CDR3 consists of 19 residues. The CDR3 loop is CASSLFGLAGDRRADTQYF. The CDR3 DNA reads TGTGCCAGCAGCTTGTTCGGACTAGCGGGAGATCGGCGCGCAGATACGCAGTATTTT.

This clonotype was recorded many times. The chain combines TRBV7-2 with TRBJ2-1; 7 bases agree with TRBD1. Germline CDR1 is SGHTA and CDR2 is FQGNSA. Trimming at V came to 2 bases and at J to 1 base, leaving 2 bases not matched to a gene. This CDR3 has 15 amino acids. In DNA, the CDR3 is TGTGCCAGCAGCTTAAGGGGACAGTCCTACAATGAGCAGTTCTTC. It yields the protein CASSLRGQSYNEQFF.

This clonotype was recorded a few times. The V gene is TRBV25-1, the J gene TRBJ1-2; TRBD1 agrees at 7 bases. The CDR3 length is 15 residues. Germline V gene sequence: CDR1 MGHDK, CDR2 SYGVNS. With 1 base clipped from V and 4 bases from J, the junction kept 6 bases outside the gene matches. The CDR3: CASSELGGRVYGYTF. The CDR3 DNA follows: TGTGCCAGCAGTGAATTAGGGGGCAGGGTCTATGGCTACACCTTC.

This clonotype was seen a handful of times. The V gene is TRBV15, the J gene TRBJ2-7; D possibly corresponds to TRBD1 (5 bases). The germline V and J ends were trimmed by 0 bases and 4 bases, with 10 bases remaining between them. The length of the CDR3 is 14 residues. CDR1 LNHNV and CDR2 YYDKDF come from the germline V gene (reference sequence). The CDR3 is CATSRDQGWYEQYF. CDR3 bases: TGTGCCACCAGCAGAGATCAGGGATGGTACGAGCAGTACTTC.

This clonotype showed up many times. V is TRBV20-1 and J is TRBJ2-5, with a possible D match to TRBD2 (5 bases). Trimming removed 7 bases at V and 1 base at J, with 13 bases between. The germline CDR1 and CDR2 sequences are DFQATT and SNEGSKA (reference sequence). The CDR3 contains 13 residues. This CDR3 reads CSVRRGSQETQYF. The CDR3 DNA follows: TGCAGTGTCAGAAGAGGGAGCCAAGAGACCCAGTACTTC.

This clonotype was picked up many times. V usage is TRBV7-2 and J usage is TRBJ1-2; perhaps TRBD1 as D (6 bases). The CDR3 runs 15 residues. Trimming left V 5 bases short and J 4 bases short, with 17 bases between. Germline CDR1 is SGHTA and CDR2 is FQGNSA. CDR3 sequence: CASSIYRDTAYGYTF. The CDR3 nucleotides read TGTGCCAGCAGCATTTACCGGGACACCGCCTATGGCTACACCTTC. The full variable domain, rest sourced from reference TRBV7-2 and TRBJ1-2, is GAGVSQSPSNKVTEKGKDVELRCDPISGHTALYWYRQSLGQGLEFLIYFQGNSAPDKSGLPSDRFSAERTGGSVSTLTIQRTQQEDSAVYLCASSIYRDTAYGYTFGSGTRLTVV.

The genes are TRBV2 and TRBJ2-7; D possibly corresponds to TRBD1 (6 bases). The V end was cut by 8 bases, the J end by 0 bases, with 11 bases between. CDR1 and CDR2 (germline): SNHLY, FYNNEI. The length of the CDR3 is 13 residues. The CDR3 sequence: CASDSRGSYEQYF. DNA of the CDR3: TGTGCCAGCGACAGCAGGGGCTCCTACGAGCAGTACTTC.

This clonotype has a count of ten or more. The V call is TRBV15, the J call TRBJ2-2; 7 nucleotides align to TRBD1. Germline loops: CDR1 LNHNV, CDR2 YYDKDF (reference sequence). There are 17 residues in the CDR3. Trimming cost V 0 bases and J 1 base; bases outside gene matches: 5. For the CDR3, the DNA is TGTGCCACCAGCAGAGATTCTCCAGGGGGGAACACCGGGGAGCTGTTTTTT. Protein sequence: CATSRDSPGGNTGELFF.

The table lists this clonotype with a few counts. V and J are TRBV7-4 and TRBJ2-7; 11 nucleotides match TRBD2. Trimming cost V 5 bases and J 2 bases; bases outside gene matches: 5. Germline V gives CDR1 SGHVT, CDR2 SQSDAQ. The CDR3 totals 15 residues. CDR3 residues: CASSVSGGAPYEQYF. In DNA form, the CDR3 reads TGTGCCAGCAGCGTTAGCGGGGGGGCCCCCTACGAGCAGTACTTC.

This clonotype was seen a few times. The V and J genes are TRBV7-2 and TRBJ2-5; D unresolved. The CDR3 extends over 15 amino acids. In germline, CDR1 is SGHTA, CDR2 FQGNSA. V was cut by 0 bases and J by 2 bases, with 10 bases left in between. The CDR3 reads CASSLAIEPQETQYF. CDR3 sequence (DNA): TGTGCCAGCAGCTTAGCGATCGAACCTCAAGAGACCCAGTACTTC.

This clonotype was seen repeatedly, ten times or more. The J gene is TRBJ2-7, the V gene TRBV6-1, with 9 positions matching TRBD2. The junction had 8 bases not matched to a gene; V was cut back by 6 bases and J by 2 bases. CDR1 is MNHNS, CDR2 SASEGT, per germline. This CDR3 spans 15 amino acids. CDR3 coding DNA: TGTGCCAGCAGCCCCCAGCGGGGGGCAGCCTACGAGCAGTACTTC. Translated: CASSPQRGAAYEQYF.

The V and J genes are TRBV7-3 and TRBJ2-5, with D hard to call. The CDR3 runs 13 residues. Trimming stripped 2 bases from V and 1 base from J, with 5 bases between. Germline values: CDR1 SGHTA, CDR2 FQGTGA. DNA of the CDR3: TGTGCCAGCAGCTTAGGCACCCAAGAGACCCAGTACTTC. Residues: CASSLGTQETQYF.

This clonotype showed up many times. The rearrangement joins TRBV20-1 to TRBJ2-7; D remains unclear. V lost 1 base to trimming and J lost 2 bases, with 3 bases between them. CDR1 is DFQATT, CDR2 SNEGSKA, per germline (reference sequence). The CDR3 totals 11 residues. The CDR3 DNA reads as TGCAGTGCTAGAGCGGCCTACGAGCAGTACTTC. As protein: CSARAAYEQYF.

This clonotype was observed at least ten times. V gene TRBV12-3 or TRBV12-4 combines with J gene TRBJ2-1, with 10 bases aligning to TRBD2. With 5 bases clipped from V and 5 bases from J, the junction kept 9 bases outside the gene matches. The CDR3 runs to 16 residues. The CDR3 here is CASSIRAGGPHNEQFF. CDR3 sequence (DNA): TGTGCCAGCAGTATTAGAGCGGGAGGGCCCCACAATGAGCAGTTCTTC.

This clonotype occurred many times. This sequence joins TRBV12-3 or TRBV12-4 and TRBJ1-2; D ambiguous. The V and J ends lost 3 bases and 4 bases respectively, with 6 bases between them. The CDR3 is 12 residues long. The CDR3 loop is CASSFNRYGYTF. The CDR3 DNA follows: TGTGCCAGCAGTTTCAACCGCTATGGCTACACCTTC.

This clonotype was recorded many times. The chain uses TRBV5-6 and TRBJ2-7; D perhaps matches TRBD1 (5 bases). Germline V gene lookup returns CDR1 SGHDT and CDR2 YYEEEE. Trimming cost V 0 bases and J 5 bases, with 12 bases left between them. This CDR3 spans 14 amino acids. The CDR3 spells CASSLGGPLDEQYF. CDR3 in DNA: TGTGCCAGCAGCTTGGGGGGCCCTCTAGACGAGCAGTACTTC.

Only a few counts were recorded for this clonotype. The V gene is TRBV4-2, the J gene TRBJ2-1; no clear D gene. The V gene's germline CDR1 is LGHNA and CDR2 YNFKEQ. This CDR3 has 14 residues. V was clipped by 0 bases and J by 6 bases, with 9 bases between them. The CDR3 sequence: CASSQDRLVNEQFF. CDR3 in DNA: TGTGCCAGCAGCCAAGATCGGCTAGTCAATGAGCAGTTCTTC.

This clonotype was seen more than once but under ten times. The chain joins TRBV7-9 to TRBJ2-3; D might be TRBD1 (6 bases). V lost 5 bases, J lost 8 bases, and 23 bases lay in between. This CDR3 contains 16 residues. Germline assignment: CDR1 SEHNR and CDR2 FQNEAQ (reference sequence). As DNA, the CDR3 is TGTGCCAGCAGCCACACCGGGACACCTTTCAAAAGTACGCAGTATTTT. It specifies CASSHTGTPFKSTQYF.

The genes are TRBV28 and TRBJ2-7; D uncertain. V dropped 3 bases and J dropped 1 base, with 13 bases sitting between them. Germline lookup yields CDR1 MDHEN and CDR2 SYDVKM. CDR3 length: 15 amino acids. CDR3 in amino acids: CASSFQDGLSYEQYF. The DNA for the CDR3 is TGTGCCAGCAGTTTCCAGGATGGGTTATCCTACGAGCAGTACTTC. The full variable domain, in which reference TRBV28 and TRBJ2-7 provide the parts outside the CDR3, is DVKVTQSSRYLVKRTGEKVFLECVQDMDHENMFWYRQDPGLGLRLIYFSYDVKMKEKGDIPEGYSVSREKKERFSLILESASTNQTSMYLCASSFQDGLSYEQYFGPGTRLTVT.

The chain links TRBV7-9 to TRBJ2-7; D might be TRBD2 (5 bases). This CDR3 contains 17 residues. V lost 2 bases, J lost 3 bases, and 20 bases lay in between. Germline V gives CDR1 SEHNR, CDR2 FQNEAQ (reference sequence). In nucleotides, the CDR3 is TGTGCCAGCAGCTTATTCGGTGTGGGAGTGAATAGCTACGAGCAGTACTTC. Its protein is CASSLFGVGVNSYEQYF.

The chain is built from TRBV28 and TRBJ2-3; D unclear. The V end lost 5 bases, the J end lost 2 bases, and 20 bases lay between the germline ends. This CDR3 is 17 amino acids long. Germline V gene data show CDR1 as MDHEN and CDR2 as SYDVKM. DNA of the CDR3: TGTGCCAGCAGTCCGCGACTGGCCCAACTTTTCACAGATACGCAGTATTTT. It is translated as CASSPRLAQLFTDTQYF.

CDR3 sequence (DNA): TGCGCCAGCAGCTTGGGCGGCAAGACTGAAGCTTTCTTT. Translating it yields CASSLGGKTEAFF. The chain employs TRBV5-1 and TRBJ1-1, with D uncertain. V shed 0 bases and J shed 5 bases, with 8 bases lying between them. Germline V CDR1 and CDR2: SGHRS, YFSETQ. This CDR3 comprises 13 residues. Full variable domain (rest looked up from reference TRBV5-1 and TRBJ1-1): KAGVTQTPRYLIKTRGQQVTLSCSPISGHRSVSWYQQTPGQGLQFLFEYFSETQRNKGNFPGRFSGRQFSNSRSEMNVSTLELGDSALYLCASSLGGKTEAFFGQGTRLTVV.

This clonotype was seen many times. The chain links TRBV7-3 to TRBJ2-7, with 15 bases aligning to TRBD2. This CDR3 spans 17 amino acids. After removal of 5 bases from V and 5 bases from J, the junction contained 10 bases not matched to a gene. Germline V gene data show CDR1 as SGHTA and CDR2 as FQGTGA. The CDR3 sequence is CASSPTGLAGGDNEQYF. The CDR3 DNA reads TGTGCCAGCAGCCCCACGGGACTAGCGGGAGGCGATAACGAGCAGTACTTC.